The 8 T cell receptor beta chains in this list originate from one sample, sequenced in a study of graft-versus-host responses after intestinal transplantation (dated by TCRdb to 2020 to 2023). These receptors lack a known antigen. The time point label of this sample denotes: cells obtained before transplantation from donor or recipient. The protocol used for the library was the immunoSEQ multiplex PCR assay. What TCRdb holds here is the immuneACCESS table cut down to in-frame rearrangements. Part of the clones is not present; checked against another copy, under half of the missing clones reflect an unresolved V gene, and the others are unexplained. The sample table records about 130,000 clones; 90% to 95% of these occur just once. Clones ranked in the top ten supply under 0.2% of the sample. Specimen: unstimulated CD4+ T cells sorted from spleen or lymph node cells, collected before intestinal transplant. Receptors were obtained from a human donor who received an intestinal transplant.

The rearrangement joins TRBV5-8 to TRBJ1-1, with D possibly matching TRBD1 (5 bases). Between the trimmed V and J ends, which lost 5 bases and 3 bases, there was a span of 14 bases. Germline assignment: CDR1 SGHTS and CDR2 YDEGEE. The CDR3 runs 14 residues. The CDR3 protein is CASRFDRGYTEAFF. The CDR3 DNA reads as TGTGCCAGCAGATTCGACAGAGGATACACTGAAGCTTTCTTT.

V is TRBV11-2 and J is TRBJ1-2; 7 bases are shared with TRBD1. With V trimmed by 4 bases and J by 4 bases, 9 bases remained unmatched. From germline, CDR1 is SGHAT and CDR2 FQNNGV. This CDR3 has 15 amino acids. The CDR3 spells CASSSGTAKGYGYTF. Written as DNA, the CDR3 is TGTGCCAGCAGCTCAGGGACAGCCAAAGGCTATGGCTACACCTTC.

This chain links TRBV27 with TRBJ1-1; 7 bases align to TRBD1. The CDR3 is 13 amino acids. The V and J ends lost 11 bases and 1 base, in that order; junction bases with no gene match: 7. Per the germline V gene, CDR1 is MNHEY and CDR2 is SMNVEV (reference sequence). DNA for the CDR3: TGTGCCTGCTCGGGACAGTCGAACACTGAAGCTTTCTTT. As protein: CACSGQSNTEAFF.

The CDR3: CASSQALRNSPLHF. In DNA, the CDR3 is TGTGCCAGCAGCCAGGCCCTCAGGAATTCACCCCTCCACTTT. The V gene is TRBV14, the J gene TRBJ1-6; D unclear. V lost 3 bases and J 7 bases, leaving 10 bases between the germline ends. The CDR3 extends over 14 amino acids. Germline V gene lookup returns CDR1 SGHDN and CDR2 FVKESK. Filled out from reference TRBV14 and TRBJ1-6, the complete variable domain reads EAGVTQFPSHSVIEKGQTVTLRCDPISGHDNLYWYRRVMGKEIKFLLHFVKESKQDESGMPNNRFLAERTGGTYSTLKVQPAELEDSGVYFCASSQALRNSPLHFGNGTRLTVT.

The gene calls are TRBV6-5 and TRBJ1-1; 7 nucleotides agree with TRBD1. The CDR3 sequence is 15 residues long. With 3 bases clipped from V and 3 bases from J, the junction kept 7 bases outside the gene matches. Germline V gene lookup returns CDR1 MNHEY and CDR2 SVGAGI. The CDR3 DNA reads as TGTGCCAGCAGTTATGTCAAGGGGGCGGACACTGAAGCTTTCTTT. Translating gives CASSYVKGADTEAFF.

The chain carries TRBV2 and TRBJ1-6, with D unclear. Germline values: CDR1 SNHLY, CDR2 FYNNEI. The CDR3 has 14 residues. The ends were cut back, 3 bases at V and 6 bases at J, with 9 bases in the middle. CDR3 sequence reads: CASSETVLNSPLHF. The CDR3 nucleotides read TGTGCCAGCAGTGAGACCGTACTTAATTCACCCCTCCACTTT.

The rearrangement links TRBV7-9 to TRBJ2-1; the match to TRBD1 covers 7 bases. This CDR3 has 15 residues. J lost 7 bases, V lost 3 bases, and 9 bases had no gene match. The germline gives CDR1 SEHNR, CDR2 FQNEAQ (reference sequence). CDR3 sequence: CASSFDRVWGNEQFF. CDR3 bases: TGTGCCAGCAGCTTCGACAGGGTATGGGGTAATGAGCAGTTCTTC.

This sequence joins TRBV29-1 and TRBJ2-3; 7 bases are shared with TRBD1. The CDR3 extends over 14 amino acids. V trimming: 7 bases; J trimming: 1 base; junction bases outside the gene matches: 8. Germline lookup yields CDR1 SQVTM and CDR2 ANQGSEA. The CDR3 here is CSADHRGGTDTQYF. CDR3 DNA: TGCAGCGCCGACCACAGGGGTGGCACAGATACGCAGTATTTT.